Sequencing of this TCR beta chain was carried out in a study of shared clonotypes between healthy human individuals. Study-wide points: What limited the represented genetic and exposure-history diversity was the small number of donors.

V lost 3 bases and J 2 bases, leaving 12 bases between the germline ends. The CDR3 runs 14 residues. Germline lookup yields CDR1 SGDLS and CDR2 YYNGEE. As regards this clone: Its antigen is currently unknown.

Sequenced by immunoSEQ multiplex PCR; TCRdb stores in-frame clones only, minus some. The table lists around 2,000,000 clones, roughly 94% of them singletons, with roughly 0.13% in the top ten. Material: naive CD4+ T cells sorted from blood. The subset denotes: CD45RA+ positively selected. This TCR was recovered from a man aged 18 to 29 in good health. The rearrangement uses TRBV9 and TRBJ2-7; D may match TRBD1 or TRBD2 (5 bases each). The CDR3 loop is CASSAGDGPYEQYF. The CDR3, as DNA: TGTGCCAGCAGCGCTGGGGACGGTCCCTACGAGCAGTACTTC.